These 28 T cell receptor beta chains originate from one sample sequenced in a study of response to subunit inactivated influenza vaccine. TCRdb itself ran the RT-PCR reads through MiXCR, one entry per CDR3 protein. The sample lists fewer than 600,000 distinct CDR3 sequences, roughly 7.9% occurring once. The sequences come from PBMCs from blood, collected approximately 25 months after vaccination. All receptors derive from a man aged 50 to 69 who received an inactivated influenza vaccine.

The genes are TRBV10-3 and TRBJ2-4, with 8 bases that match TRBD1. CDR1 is ENHRY, CDR2 SYGVKD, per germline. V lost 4 bases to trimming and J lost 6 bases; unmatched junction nucleotides: 8. This CDR3 is 15 amino acids long. The CDR3, as DNA: TGTGCCATCAGTGCCGACAGGGGCGCGAGAAACATTCAGTACTTC. Encoded protein: CAISADRGARNIQYF.

This clonotype has a handful of counts. The rearrangement links TRBV12-3 or TRBV12-4 to TRBJ2-7, with 11 bases lining up with TRBD1. The CDR3 has 16 residues. Trimming removed 6 bases from V and 2 bases from J; junction bases left unmatched: 9. The CDR3 nucleotides read TGTGCCAGCAGCCCGGGACAGGGGGTCGCGGCCTACGAGCAGTACTTC. Translating it yields CASSPGQGVAAYEQYF.

This clonotype was counted ten times or more. The J gene is TRBJ1-2, the V gene TRBV12-3 or TRBV12-4; no clear D. V shed 5 bases and J shed 3 bases, with 10 bases lying between them. This CDR3 contains 13 residues. The CDR3 sequence: CASSPGQDYGYTF. CDR3 sequence (DNA): TGTGCCAGCAGTCCCGGGCAGGACTATGGCTACACCTTC.

This clonotype appeared many times. The chain recombines TRBV9 with TRBJ2-1, with 13 bases matching TRBD2. This CDR3 is 16 amino acids long. Germline CDR1 reads SGDLS; CDR2 reads YYNGEE. V lost 4 bases and J lost 4; bases outside the gene matches: 5. For the CDR3, the DNA is TGTGCCAGCAGCCGACTAGCGGGAGGCAAATACAATGAGCAGTTCTTC. Residues: CASSRLAGGKYNEQFF.

This clonotype was seen ten or more times. This chain joins TRBV3-1 and TRBJ2-4; D not certain. This CDR3 has 15 amino acids. Germline V gene sequence: CDR1 LGHDT, CDR2 YNNKEL (reference sequence). Deletions cut 4 bases from V and 3 bases from J, with 13 bases between. This CDR3 reads CASSPASKGKNIQYF. In DNA form, the CDR3 reads TGTGCCAGCAGCCCCGCGAGCAAGGGCAAAAACATTCAGTACTTC.

This clonotype turned up a few times. The chain employs TRBV4-2 and TRBJ2-2, with D maybe TRBD1 (6 bases). Per germline, CDR1 LGHNA and CDR2 YNFKEQ. V lost 1 base and J 3 bases, leaving 9 bases between the germline ends. There are 15 residues in the CDR3. For the CDR3, the DNA is TGTGCCAGCAGCCAAGTTGCAGGGGACACCGGGGAGCTGTTTTTT. It translates to CASSQVAGDTGELFF.

This clonotype has a handful of counts. This CDR3 fails to terminate in the conserved phenylalanine or tryptophan, so it likely reflects a read error. The limits of the CDR3 on the DNA are not certain, so only TCRdb's listed CDR3 is given. The gene calls are TRBV29-1 and TRBJ1-1. Germline V gene sequence: CDR1 SQVTM, CDR2 ANQGSEA. The CDR3 is 12 amino acids in total, end residues counted. The CDR3 loop reads CSVDASRAGHLI.

In its sample, this clonotype was seen many times. The chain is built from TRBV4-2 and TRBJ1-1; D gene ambiguous. Trimming took 0 bases from V and 1 from J, leaving 18 bases between them. The CDR3 covers 18 residues. From germline, CDR1 is LGHNA and CDR2 YNFKEQ. CDR3 coding DNA: TGTGCCAGCAGCCAAGATATAGCGGTGAATTGGGGGAACACTGAAGCTTTCTTT. It translates to CASSQDIAVNWGNTEAFF.

This clonotype was seen ten or more times. V is TRBV3-1 and J is TRBJ2-7, with D possibly being TRBD1 (5 bases). CDR1 is LGHDT, CDR2 YNNKEL, per germline (reference sequence). V shed 0 bases and J shed 4 bases, with 13 bases lying between them. The CDR3 spans 15 residues. CDR3 DNA: TGTGCCAGCAGCCAAGAGCTAGGGGCCGCTTACGAGCAGTACTTC. This translates into CASSQELGAAYEQYF.

This clonotype has ten or more counts. The chain combines TRBV7-2 with TRBJ1-2; D is uncertain. Trimming left V 3 bases short and J 8 bases short, with 13 bases between. The CDR3 has 13 amino acids. CDR1 SGHTA and CDR2 FQGNSA come from the germline V gene. The chain's CDR3 is CASSFRLLEGYTF. The CDR3 nucleotides read TGTGCCAGCAGCTTTAGACTTCTGGAAGGCTACACCTTC.

The chain's CDR3 is CASSLVVAGEAYNEQFF. The CDR3 nucleotides are TGTGCCAGCAGCTTAGTGGTAGCGGGGGAGGCCTACAATGAGCAGTTCTTC. This chain links TRBV7-8 with TRBJ2-1, with 9 bases fitting TRBD2. The CDR3 is 17 residues long. Germline lookup yields CDR1 SGHVS and CDR2 FQNEAQ. Trimming at V came to 1 base and at J to 2 bases, leaving 6 bases not matched to a gene.

This clonotype was recorded at least ten times. The chain links TRBV12-3 or TRBV12-4 to TRBJ1-2; 7 bases match TRBD1. Losses at the gene ends were 6 bases for V and 5 bases for J; bases not matched to a gene: 9. The CDR3 extends over 14 amino acids. CDR3 sequence (DNA): TGTGCCAGCAGCTCCAATAGGGACAGTTATGGCTACACCTTC. This gives the protein CASSSNRDSYGYTF.

This clonotype appeared a few times. This chain links TRBV21-1 with TRBJ2-3; the DNA was not compared with TRBD2, the D call given in the table. TRBV21-1 is a listed pseudogene. The CDR3 has 17 amino acids. In DNA form, the CDR3 reads TGTGCCAGCAGCAAATTACAGCCCGCCTCTAGCACAGATACGCAGTATTTT. This gives the protein CASSKLQPASSTDTQYF.

This clonotype was counted only a few times. The chain links TRBV9 to TRBJ2-2; 8 bases agree with TRBD1. In germline, CDR1 is SGDLS, CDR2 YYNGEE. The ends lost 0 bases at V and 1 base at J; junction bases unmatched: 11. This CDR3 contains 19 residues. The CDR3 nucleotides read TGTGCCAGCAGCGTAGGATCGAGGACAGGGACTGAGAACACCGGGGAGCTGTTTTTT. Its protein product is CASSVGSRTGTENTGELFF.

This clonotype was seen more than once but under ten times. As DNA, the CDR3 is TGTGCCAGCAGCTTAGCGAGTAGCGGTACGAACACCGGGGAGCTGTTTTTT. The encoded protein is CASSLASSGTNTGELFF. The chain couples TRBV7-8 to TRBJ2-2; D perhaps matches TRBD2 (6 bases). The CDR3 is 17 residues long. The germline gives CDR1 SGHVS, CDR2 FQNEAQ. The V and J ends lost 0 bases and 0 bases respectively, with 11 bases between them.

Points on this clonotype: One junction end disagrees with the germline gene, perhaps due to a read error. The V and J genes are TRBV29-1 and TRBJ2-4; no firm D call. The CDR3 covers 10 residues. Germline CDR1 reads SQVTM; CDR2 reads ANQGSEA. The CDR3 spells CSDIGRRPHF. As DNA, the CDR3 is TGCAGCGATATAGGACGGCGCCCTCACTTC.

This clonotype has ten or more counts. The V and J genes are TRBV10-3 and TRBJ1-5; 10 bases fit TRBD1. Germline V gene lookup returns CDR1 ENHRY and CDR2 SYGVKD. This CDR3 contains 13 residues. With 9 bases clipped from V and 3 bases from J, the junction kept 2 bases outside the gene matches. DNA for the CDR3: TGTGCCATTGGACAGGGGGACAATCAGCCCCAGCATTTT. It codes for CAIGQGDNQPQHF.

The rearrangement joins TRBV12-3 or TRBV12-4 to TRBJ1-1; D remains ambiguous. The CDR3 length is 15 residues. V was clipped by 5 bases and J by 0 bases, with 13 bases between them. The CDR3, as DNA: TGTGCCAGCAGTCTATCCGCAGTGATGAACACTGAAGCTTTCTTT. Amino acid sequence: CASSLSAVMNTEAFF.

This clonotype was counted at least ten times. The chain carries TRBV12-3 or TRBV12-4 and TRBJ1-2; D uncertain. The CDR3 is 12 amino acids. Trimming left V 6 bases short and J 7 bases short, with 12 bases between. CDR3 in amino acids: CASRSIEGGYTF. CDR3 bases: TGTGCCAGCAGATCCATTGAGGGTGGCTACACCTTC.

This chain uses TRBV6-1 with TRBJ2-7; the D gene is possibly TRBD2 (5 bases). Germline values: CDR1 MNHNS, CDR2 SASEGT. The CDR3 has 15 amino acids. Trimming removed 5 bases from V and 0 bases from J, with 14 bases in between. The CDR3 coding sequence is TGTGCCAGCAGTCCTAGCCCCGGGCTCTCCTACGAGCAGTACTTC. Its translation is CASSPSPGLSYEQYF.

A single count supports this clonotype. This chain links TRBV7-9 with TRBJ2-1; D is unclear. The CDR3 loop spans 11 amino acids. Trimming removed 11 bases at V and 5 bases at J, with 10 bases between. The germline V gene has CDR1 SEHNR and CDR2 FQNEAQ (reference sequence). The CDR3 region is CAHHLHNEQFF. The CDR3 DNA follows: TGTGCCCACCATCTCCACAATGAGCAGTTCTTC.

V is TRBV5-1 and J is TRBJ1-1; D perhaps matches TRBD1 (5 bases). The CDR3 totals 15 residues. V lost 4 bases, J lost 1 base, and 14 bases lay in between. The germline V gene has CDR1 SGHRS and CDR2 YFSETQ. The CDR3 DNA is TGCGCCAGCAGCGATCCCAGGGATACGAACACTGAAGCTTTCTTT. Its translation is CASSDPRDTNTEAFF.

The DNA for the CDR3 is TGTGCCAGCAGCTTAAGGCTAGCGGGGACTGGGGATGAGCAGTTCTTC. It is translated as CASSLRLAGTGDEQFF. The rearrangement uses TRBV7-2 and TRBJ2-1, with TRBD2 matching over 9 bases. V shed 2 bases, J shed 8 bases, and the junction held 10 bases outside the gene matches. The germline V gene has CDR1 SGHTA and CDR2 FQGNSA. CDR3 length: 16 residues.

This clonotype was recorded many times. This chain links TRBV3-1 with TRBJ2-7; 11 nucleotides agree with TRBD2. The CDR3 is made up of 14 amino acids. The germline CDR1 and CDR2 sequences are LGHDT and YNNKEL (reference sequence). Germline trimming cut 3 bases from V and 3 bases from J; bases unmatched to any gene: 1. CDR3: CASSQGLAVYEQYF. CDR3 DNA: TGTGCCAGCAGCCAGGGACTAGCGGTCTACGAGCAGTACTTC.

The genes are TRBV20-1 and TRBJ2-1; 8 bases match TRBD2. V was pared by 3 bases and J by 9 bases, with 7 bases of the junction left unmatched. The CDR3 covers 13 residues. Germline CDR1 is DFQATT and CDR2 is SNEGSKA (reference sequence). The CDR3 here is CSASEGLETEQFF. The CDR3, as DNA: TGCAGTGCTAGTGAGGGACTAGAGACTGAGCAGTTCTTC.

The chain joins TRBV4-3 to TRBJ2-2; TRBD2 aligns across 8 bases. CDR1 LGHNA and CDR2 YSLEER come from the germline V gene. The CDR3 consists of 16 residues. The V and J ends lost 4 bases and 1 base, in that order; junction bases with no gene match: 5. The CDR3 region is CASSREGTRNTGELFF. Here the CDR3 DNA reads TGCGCCAGCAGCCGTGAAGGGACTAGGAACACCGGGGAGCTGTTTTTT.

This chain connects TRBV15 to TRBJ2-5, with TRBD1 matching 10 bases. CDR3 length: 17 amino acids. Germline CDR1 is LNHNV and CDR2 is YYDKDF (reference sequence). Trimming at V came to 1 base and at J to 3 bases, leaving 8 bases not matched to a gene. The DNA of the CDR3 is TGTGCCACCAGCAGAGCAATTACCGGGACAGGGGAAGAGACCCAGTACTTC. It specifies CATSRAITGTGEETQYF. Based on the CDR3 plus reference TRBV15 and TRBJ2-5, the full variable domain is DAMVIQNPRYQVTQFGKPVTLSCSQTLNHNVMYWYQQKSSQAPKLLFHYYDKDFNNEADTPDNFQSRRPNTSFCFLDIRSPGLGDTAMYLCATSRAITGTGEETQYFGPGTRLLVL.

In its sample, this clonotype was seen many times. V gene TRBV7-2 combines with J gene TRBJ2-2, with D uncertain. CDR3 length: 15 amino acids. The germline V and J ends were trimmed by 1 base and 3 bases, with 9 bases remaining between them. Germline CDR1 is SGHTA and CDR2 is FQGNSA. CDR3 DNA sequence: TGTGCCAGCAGCTTAGTGAGGACGGACACCGGGGAGCTGTTTTTT. This translates into CASSLVRTDTGELFF.